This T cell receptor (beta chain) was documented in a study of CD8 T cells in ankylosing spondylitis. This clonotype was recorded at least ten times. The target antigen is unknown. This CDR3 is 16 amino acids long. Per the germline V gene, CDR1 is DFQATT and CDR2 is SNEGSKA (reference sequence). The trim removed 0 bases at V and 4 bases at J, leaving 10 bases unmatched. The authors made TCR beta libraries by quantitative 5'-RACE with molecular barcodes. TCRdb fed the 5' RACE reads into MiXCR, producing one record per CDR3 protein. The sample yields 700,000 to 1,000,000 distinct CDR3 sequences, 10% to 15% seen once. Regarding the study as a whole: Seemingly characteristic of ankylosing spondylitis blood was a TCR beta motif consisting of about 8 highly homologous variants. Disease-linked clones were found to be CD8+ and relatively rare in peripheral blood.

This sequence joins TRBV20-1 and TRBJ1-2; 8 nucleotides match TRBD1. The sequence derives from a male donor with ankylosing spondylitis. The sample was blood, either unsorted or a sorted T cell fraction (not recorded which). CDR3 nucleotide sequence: TGCAGTGCTAGAGATCCAGGGACAGGAGTACCCTATGGCTACACCTTC. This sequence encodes CSARDPGTGVPYGYTF.